The following is a TCR beta chain sequence with its context. Seattle participants joined during active infection and were tracked over time. The data originate from a study of blood T cell repertoires in COVID-19. Study summary: The origin of the acute and convalescent COVID-19 samples was the United States, Italy and Spain. T cells, B-cell-depleted T cells, or PBMCs provided the cDNA or gDNA that served as material.

Authors' processing steps: Researchers report that nucleated cell counts were estimated from reference gene primer amplification. The protocol was immunoSEQ multiplex PCR, while the TCRdb copy is restricted to in-frame clones and leaves out a portion. D and trimming were read from the DNA, whereas the V and J calls and clone size are those reported in that table. The table shows some 450,000 clones, with around 88% occurring only once. Germline-derived CDR1 and CDR2 are SGHRS and YFSETQ. Deletions cut 1 base from V and 0 bases from J, with 14 bases between. This CDR3 is 17 amino acids long. The sequenced sample was peripheral blood. This sequence joins TRBV5-1 and TRBJ1-3, with a tentative D call TRBD1 (6 bases). This TCR was sampled from a woman aged 50 to 60 with COVID-19, enrolled during active disease. The DNA for the CDR3 is TGCGCCAGCAGCTTGAATCCAGGACAGAGCTCTGGAAACACCATATATTTT. Its translation is CASSLNPGQSSGNTIYF.